Reported below is one T cell receptor (beta chain). The sample is drawn from a study of blood T cell repertoires in COVID-19. How the authors handled the data: Reference gene primers were amplified, and this amplification served to estimate nucleated cell counts. TCRdb's copy holds only in-frame clones and misses some; the assay was immunoSEQ multiplex PCR. V and J calls and clone size are copied from that table; D and trimming were computed from the DNA. The data hold tens of thousands of clones, with nearly 90% observed a single time. The sequenced sample consisted of peripheral blood. The source is a woman aged 45 to 65 with active COVID-19.

For the CDR3, the DNA is TGTGCCCCCCGACAGGAGCTTAGGTCTGAAGCTTTCTTT. Translation: CAPRQELRSEAFF. V is TRBV2 and J is TRBJ1-1; a possible D gene is TRBD1 (6 bases). V dropped 11 bases and J dropped 6 bases, with 19 bases sitting between them. Per the germline V gene, CDR1 is SNHLY and CDR2 is FYNNEI. The CDR3 length is 13 residues. Based on the CDR3 plus reference TRBV2 and TRBJ1-1, the full variable domain is EPEVTQTPSHQVTQMGQEVILRCVPISNHLYFYWYRQILGQKVEFLVSFYNNEISEKSEIFDDQFSVERPDGSNFTLKIRSTKLEDSAMYFCAPRQELRSEAFFGQGTRLTVV.